The next 6 T cell receptor beta chains were all read from a single sample in a study of blood T cell repertoires in COVID-19. Libraries were prepared by immunoSEQ multiplex PCR; TCRdb keeps only in-frame clonotypes and omits some of them. The sample carries fewer than 25,000 clones, 85% to 90% recorded once. Source material: peripheral blood. These receptors came from a man between 65 and 85 years old with COVID-19, enrolled during active disease.

V gene TRBV11-2 combines with J gene TRBJ2-7; 8 nucleotides align to TRBD2. Germline loops: CDR1 SGHAT, CDR2 FQNNGV. V shed 1 base, J shed 2 bases, and the junction held 4 bases outside the gene matches. The CDR3 covers 15 residues. CDR3 loop: CASSLAPGGAYEQYF. The CDR3 bases are TGTGCCAGCAGCTTAGCCCCGGGAGGGGCCTACGAGCAGTACTTC.

J is TRBJ1-3 and V is TRBV7-6, with TRBD1 identical over 7 bases. The CDR3 runs 18 residues. The V gene end was trimmed by 1 base and the J gene end by 0 bases; junction bases not matched to a gene: 9. The germline CDR1 and CDR2 sequences are SGHVS and FNYEAQ. CDR3 residues: CASSLVETGTLSGNTIYF. CDR3 coding DNA: TGTGCCAGCAGCTTAGTAGAGACAGGGACTCTCTCTGGAAACACCATATATTTT.

This clone was seen more than once but under ten times. The chain has TRBV15 and TRBJ2-7, with 7 bases that match TRBD1. Germline CDR1 is LNHNV and CDR2 is YYDKDF (reference sequence). This CDR3 is built from 18 residues. Trimming at V came to 0 bases and at J to 0 bases, leaving 11 bases not matched to a gene. CDR3 DNA: TGTGCCACCAGCAGAGATAAGTGGACAGGACCGAGCTCCTACGAGCAGTACTTC. Its protein product is CATSRDKWTGPSSYEQYF. The whole variable domain, remainder taken from reference TRBV15 and TRBJ2-7, is DAMVIQNPRYQVTQFGKPVTLSCSQTLNHNVMYWYQQKSSQAPKLLFHYYDKDFNNEADTPDNFQSRRPNTSFCFLDIRSPGLGDTAMYLCATSRDKWTGPSSYEQYFGPGTRLTVT.

This clone was recorded a few times. V usage is TRBV5-1 and J usage is TRBJ1-6; D is undetermined. Germline loops: CDR1 SGHRS, CDR2 YFSETQ. Trimming removed 0 bases from V and 10 bases from J, with 11 bases in between. The CDR3 totals 14 residues. CDR3 coding DNA: TGCGCCAGCAGCTTGGACGGGAAGGGATCACCCCTCCACTTT. It yields the protein CASSLDGKGSPLHF. Variable domain in full (rest from reference TRBV5-1 and TRBJ1-6): KAGVTQTPRYLIKTRGQQVTLSCSPISGHRSVSWYQQTPGQGLQFLFEYFSETQRNKGNFPGRFSGRQFSNSRSEMNVSTLELGDSALYLCASSLDGKGSPLHFGNGTRLTVT.

V usage is TRBV5-1 and J usage is TRBJ2-2; D unclear. V was pared by 1 base and J by 1 base, with 14 bases between. The germline gives CDR1 SGHRS, CDR2 YFSETQ. The CDR3 spans 17 residues. CDR3 bases: TGCGCCAGCAGCTTGCTATTTTACGCTGGGAACACCGGGGAGCTGTTTTTT. Its protein is CASSLLFYAGNTGELFF.

This clone appeared a single time. V and J are TRBV6-5 and TRBJ2-7; TRBD2 is a possible D gene (6 bases). The V gene lost 5 bases and the J gene lost 7 bases, with 18 bases spanning the gap. Per the germline V gene, CDR1 is MNHEY and CDR2 is SVGAGI. This CDR3 spans 14 amino acids. The CDR3 protein is CASSLATSPREQYF. The CDR3 DNA reads TGTGCCAGCAGTCTAGCGACAAGTCCGCGGGAGCAGTACTTC.